Listed below are T cell receptor beta chains from one sample, sequenced in a study of CD8+ T cells in alopecia areata. Libraries were prepared by immunoSEQ multiplex PCR; TCRdb keeps only in-frame clonotypes and omits some of them. The sample holds roughly 150,000 clones, around 57% seen once. Sequenced input: CD4+ T cells sorted from blood. These TCRs come from a human donor in good health. Each CDR3 is given with its conserved first and last residue. Fields, in order: CDR3 DNA, CDR3 protein, D gene, J gene, V gene, clone size. D genes are given only for firm matches. Clone size is stated in some rows and not others, as once, few, many or a class when expanded.

CDR3 DNA: TGCAGCGCCGGGGGACATTTAGCCAAAAACATTCAGTACTTC; CDR3 protein: CSAGGHLAKNIQYF; D gene: .; J gene: TRBJ2-4; V gene: TRBV29-1; clone size: few
CDR3 DNA: TGTGCCACGACCCCGTCCAGGGGGCGTTGGACTGAAGCTTTCTTT; CDR3 protein: CATTPSRGRWTEAFF; D gene: TRBD1; J gene: TRBJ1-1; V gene: TRBV7-2; clone size: .
CDR3 DNA: TGTGCCAGCACGGAGACTAGTGTCGATGAGCAGTTCTTC; CDR3 protein: CASTETSVDEQFF; D gene: .; J gene: TRBJ2-1; V gene: TRBV5-4; clone size: once
CDR3 DNA: TGCAGCGTCTCCGGACTAGCGGGAGGTCGGGCTGGGGCCAACGTCCTGACTTTC; CDR3 protein: CSVSGLAGGRAGANVLTF; D gene: TRBD2; J gene: TRBJ2-6; V gene: TRBV29-1; clone size: .
CDR3 DNA: TGCGCCAGCAGCCAGAGACTCGGCACCGGGGAGCTGTTTTTT; CDR3 protein: CASSQRLGTGELFF; D gene: .; J gene: TRBJ2-2; V gene: TRBV5-1; clone size: .
CDR3 DNA: TGTGCCAGCAGCTTAGCGGGACAGGGGACACGGGAGACCCAGTACTTC; CDR3 protein: CASSLAGQGTRETQYF; D gene: TRBD1; J gene: TRBJ2-5; V gene: TRBV7-7; clone size: .
CDR3 DNA: TGTGCCAGCAGCTCGACTAGCGAGACAGATACGCAGTATTTT; CDR3 protein: CASSSTSETDTQYF; D gene: TRBD2; J gene: TRBJ2-3; V gene: TRBV7-9; clone size: .
CDR3 DNA: TGCGCCAGCAGCTTGGATGGGGATAGCAATCAGCCCCAGCATTTT; CDR3 protein: CASSLDGDSNQPQHF; D gene: .; J gene: TRBJ1-5; V gene: TRBV5-1; clone size: .
CDR3 DNA: TGTGCTAGTGGTTTATCCGGGACCAACACTGAAGCTTTCTTT; CDR3 protein: CASGLSGTNTEAFF; D gene: .; J gene: TRBJ1-1; V gene: TRBV12-5; clone size: few
CDR3 DNA: TGTGCCAGCAGTTACGCTCAGGGGGCGTTTCATGGCTACACCTTC; CDR3 protein: CASSYAQGAFHGYTF; D gene: TRBD1; J gene: TRBJ1-2; V gene: TRBV6-6; clone size: .
CDR3 DNA: TGTGCCAGCAGCCCGGACACCATCCCGCGGATATATGGCTACACCTTC; CDR3 protein: CASSPDTIPRIYGYTF; D gene: .; J gene: TRBJ1-2; V gene: TRBV7-2; clone size: few
CDR3 DNA: TGTGCCAGCAGCGCCAGCAGGACTATGGGGCTGAATGAGCAGTTCTTC; CDR3 protein: CASSASRTMGLNEQFF; D gene: .; J gene: TRBJ2-1; V gene: TRBV9; clone size: once
CDR3 DNA: TGCAGCGTGAAAGCGGGATCGCATGAGCAGTTCTTC; CDR3 protein: CSVKAGSHEQFF; D gene: TRBD2; J gene: TRBJ2-1; V gene: TRBV29-1; clone size: few
CDR3 DNA: TGTGCCAGCAGCCAAGACTGGCCGGGGACCGGGGAGCTGTTTTTT; CDR3 protein: CASSQDWPGTGELFF; D gene: .; J gene: TRBJ2-2; V gene: TRBV4-2; clone size: .
CDR3 DNA: TGTGCCAGCAGGGAGGGACAGGCAGGCTACGAGCAGTACTTC; CDR3 protein: CASREGQAGYEQYF; D gene: TRBD1; J gene: TRBJ2-7; V gene: TRBV6-6; clone size: .
CDR3 DNA: TGTGCCAGCAGTGGTCCGGGATCCTACGAGCAGTACTTC; CDR3 protein: CASSGPGSYEQYF; D gene: .; J gene: TRBJ2-7; V gene: TRBV6-5; clone size: .
CDR3 DNA: TGTGCCAGCAGCTTCCGACCCGGGGACAATGAGCAGTTCTTC; CDR3 protein: CASSFRPGDNEQFF; D gene: .; J gene: TRBJ2-1; V gene: TRBV5-6; clone size: .
CDR3 DNA: TGTGCCAGCAGTGTGAAGCCCTCGAACACCGGGGAGCTGTTTTTT; CDR3 protein: CASSVKPSNTGELFF; D gene: .; J gene: TRBJ2-2; V gene: TRBV2; clone size: .